Described below is a single T cell receptor beta chain sequence and its context. The data stem from a study of T-cell reconstitution after alpha-beta-depleted transplantation in children. Using unique molecular identifiers, the investigators prepared the TCRbeta library. Using its own MiXCR run on the PCR reads, TCRdb lists one record per CDR3 protein. The table records 600,000 to 700,000 distinct CDR3 sequences, around 16% of them present only once. The germline CDR1 and CDR2 sequences are MNHEY and SMNVEV (reference sequence). The CDR3 runs to 13 residues. Trimming pared 2 bases from V and 8 bases from J, leaving 12 bases between.

This clonotype originated in a human donor who donated a stem cell graft to a child with acute myeloid leukemia. The V gene is TRBV27, the J gene TRBJ1-1, with D possibly matching TRBD1 (5 bases). The material sequenced was PBMCs from the stem cell graft donor, taken from the stem cell graft. The CDR3 sequence: CASSLGPGGEAFF. The CDR3 bases are TGTGCCAGCAGTTTAGGCCCGGGGGGGGAAGCTTTCTTT.